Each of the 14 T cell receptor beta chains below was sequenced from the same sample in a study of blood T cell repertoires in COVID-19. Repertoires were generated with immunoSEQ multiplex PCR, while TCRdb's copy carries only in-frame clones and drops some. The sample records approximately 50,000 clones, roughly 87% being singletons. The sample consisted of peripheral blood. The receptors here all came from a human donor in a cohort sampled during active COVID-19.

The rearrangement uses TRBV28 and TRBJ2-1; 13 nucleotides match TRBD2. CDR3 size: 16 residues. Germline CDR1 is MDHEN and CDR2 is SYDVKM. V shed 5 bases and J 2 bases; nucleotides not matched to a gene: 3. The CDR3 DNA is TGTGCCAGCAGTAGACTAGCGGGGGGCACCTACAATGAGCAGTTCTTC. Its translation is CASSRLAGGTYNEQFF.

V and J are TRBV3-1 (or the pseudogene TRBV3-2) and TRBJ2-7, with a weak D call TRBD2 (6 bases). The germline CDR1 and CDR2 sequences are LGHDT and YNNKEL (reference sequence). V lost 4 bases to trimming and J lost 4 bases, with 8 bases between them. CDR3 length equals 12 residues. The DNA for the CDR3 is TGTGCCAGCAGCCCGGGGGAATACGAGCAGTACTTC. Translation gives CASSPGEYEQYF.

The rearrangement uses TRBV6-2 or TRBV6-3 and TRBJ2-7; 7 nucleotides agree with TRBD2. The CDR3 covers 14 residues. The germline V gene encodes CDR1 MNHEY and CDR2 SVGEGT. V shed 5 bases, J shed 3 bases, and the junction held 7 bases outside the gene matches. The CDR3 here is CASSDTGGGYEQYF. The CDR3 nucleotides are TGTGCCAGCAGTGATACGGGAGGAGGCTACGAGCAGTACTTC.

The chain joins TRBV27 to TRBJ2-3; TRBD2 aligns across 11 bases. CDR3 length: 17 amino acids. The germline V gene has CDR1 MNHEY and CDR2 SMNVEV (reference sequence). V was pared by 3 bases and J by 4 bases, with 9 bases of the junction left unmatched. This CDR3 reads CASSFIAGGSEPDTQYF. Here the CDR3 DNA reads TGTGCCAGCAGTTTCATAGCGGGAGGGTCTGAGCCAGATACGCAGTATTTT.

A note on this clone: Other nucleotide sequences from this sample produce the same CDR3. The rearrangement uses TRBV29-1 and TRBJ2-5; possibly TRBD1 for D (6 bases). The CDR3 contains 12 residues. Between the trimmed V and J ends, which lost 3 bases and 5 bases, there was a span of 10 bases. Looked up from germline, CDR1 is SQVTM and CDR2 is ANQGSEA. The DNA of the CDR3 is TGCAGCGTTGAGCAGGGGCCGGAGACCCAGTACTTC. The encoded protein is CSVEQGPETQYF.

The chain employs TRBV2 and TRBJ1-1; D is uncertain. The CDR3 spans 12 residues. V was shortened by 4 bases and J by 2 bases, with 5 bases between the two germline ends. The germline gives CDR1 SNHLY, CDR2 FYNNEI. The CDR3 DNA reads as TGTGCCAGCAGTGTGAGTAACACTGAAGCTTTCTTT. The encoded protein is CASSVSNTEAFF.

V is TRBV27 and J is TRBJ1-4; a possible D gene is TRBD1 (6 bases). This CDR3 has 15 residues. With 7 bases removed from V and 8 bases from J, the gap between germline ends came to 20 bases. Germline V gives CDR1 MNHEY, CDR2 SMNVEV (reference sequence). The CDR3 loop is CASKGRGARVEKLFF. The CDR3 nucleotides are TGTGCCAGCAAGGGCAGGGGCGCTAGGGTAGAAAAACTGTTTTTT.

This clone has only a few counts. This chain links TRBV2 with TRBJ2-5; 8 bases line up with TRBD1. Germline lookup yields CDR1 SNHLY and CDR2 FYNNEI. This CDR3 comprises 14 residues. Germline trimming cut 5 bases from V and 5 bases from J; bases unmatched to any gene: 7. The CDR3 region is CASSSGGRRETQYF. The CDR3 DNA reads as TGTGCCAGCAGTTCAGGGGGCAGGCGGGAGACCCAGTACTTC.

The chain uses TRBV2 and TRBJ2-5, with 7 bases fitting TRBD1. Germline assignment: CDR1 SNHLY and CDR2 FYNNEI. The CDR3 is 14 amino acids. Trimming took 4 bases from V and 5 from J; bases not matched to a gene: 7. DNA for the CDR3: TGTGCCAGCAGTGGACCAGGGGGACGGGAGACCCAGTACTTC. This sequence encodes CASSGPGGRETQYF.

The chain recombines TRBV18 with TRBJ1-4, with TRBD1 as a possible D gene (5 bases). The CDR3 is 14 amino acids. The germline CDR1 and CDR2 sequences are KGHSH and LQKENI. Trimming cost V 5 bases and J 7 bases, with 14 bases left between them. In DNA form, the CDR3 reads TGTGCCAGCTCATCTCAAGGGGATTTTGAAAAACTGTTTTTT. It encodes CASSSQGDFEKLFF.

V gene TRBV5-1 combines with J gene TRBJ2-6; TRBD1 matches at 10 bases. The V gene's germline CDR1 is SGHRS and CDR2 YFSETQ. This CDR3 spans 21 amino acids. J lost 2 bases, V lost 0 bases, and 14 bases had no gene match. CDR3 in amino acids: CASSLDRTGGALEAGANVLTF. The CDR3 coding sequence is TGCGCCAGCAGCTTGGATCGGACAGGGGGAGCCCTAGAGGCTGGGGCCAACGTCCTGACTTTC.

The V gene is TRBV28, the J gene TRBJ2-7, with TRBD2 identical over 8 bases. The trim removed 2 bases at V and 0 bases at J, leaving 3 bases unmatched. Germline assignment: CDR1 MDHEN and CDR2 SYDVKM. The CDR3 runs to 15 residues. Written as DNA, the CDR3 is TGTGCCAGCAGTTTAGCGGGGGGAAGCTCCTACGAGCAGTACTTC. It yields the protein CASSLAGGSSYEQYF.

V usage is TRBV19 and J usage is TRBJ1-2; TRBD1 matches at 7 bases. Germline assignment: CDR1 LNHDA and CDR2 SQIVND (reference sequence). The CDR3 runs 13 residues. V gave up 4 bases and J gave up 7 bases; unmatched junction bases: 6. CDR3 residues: CASSTGTVGGYTF. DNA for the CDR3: TGTGCCAGTAGTACCGGGACAGTTGGTGGCTACACCTTC.

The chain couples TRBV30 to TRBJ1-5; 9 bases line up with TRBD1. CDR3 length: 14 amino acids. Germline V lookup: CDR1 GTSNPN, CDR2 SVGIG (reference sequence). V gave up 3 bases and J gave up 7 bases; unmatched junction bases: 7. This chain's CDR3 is CAWRGQGERQPQHF. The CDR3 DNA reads TGTGCCTGGAGGGGACAGGGCGAGCGACAGCCCCAGCATTTT.